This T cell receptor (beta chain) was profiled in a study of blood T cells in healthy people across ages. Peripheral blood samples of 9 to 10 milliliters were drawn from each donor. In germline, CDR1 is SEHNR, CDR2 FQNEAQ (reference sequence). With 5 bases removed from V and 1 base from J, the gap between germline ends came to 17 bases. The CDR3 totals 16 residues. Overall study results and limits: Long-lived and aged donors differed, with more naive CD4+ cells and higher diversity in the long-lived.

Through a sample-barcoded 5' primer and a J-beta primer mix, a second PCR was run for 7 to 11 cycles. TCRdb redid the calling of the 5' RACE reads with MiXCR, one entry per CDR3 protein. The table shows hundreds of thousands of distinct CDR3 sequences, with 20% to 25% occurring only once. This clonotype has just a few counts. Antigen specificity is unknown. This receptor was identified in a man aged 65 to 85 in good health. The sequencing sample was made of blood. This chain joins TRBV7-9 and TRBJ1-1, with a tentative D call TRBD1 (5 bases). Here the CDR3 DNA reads TGTGCCAGCAGCCCCCAGGGTGGGAGACGGAACACTGAAGCTTTCTTT. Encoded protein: CASSPQGGRRNTEAFF.